The source of this T cell receptor (beta chain) is a study of blood T cell repertoires in COVID-19. Measured with immunoSEQ multiplex PCR; TCRdb has only the in-frame clones, and not every one. In the table there are approximately 350,000 clones, 86% of which are singletons. This TCR came from a woman aged 60 to 75 with COVID-19, enrolled during active disease. Sequencing was carried out using peripheral blood.

The DNA for the CDR3 is TGTGCCAGCAGCTTACTAGGGGGCGGGGAGCAGTACTTC. Translating gives CASSLLGGGEQYF. This chain joins TRBV11-2 and TRBJ2-7; 7 bases match TRBD1. V was clipped by 2 bases and J by 7 bases; unmatched bases: 5. This CDR3 has 13 amino acids. Germline CDR1 reads SGHAT; CDR2 reads FQNNGV.